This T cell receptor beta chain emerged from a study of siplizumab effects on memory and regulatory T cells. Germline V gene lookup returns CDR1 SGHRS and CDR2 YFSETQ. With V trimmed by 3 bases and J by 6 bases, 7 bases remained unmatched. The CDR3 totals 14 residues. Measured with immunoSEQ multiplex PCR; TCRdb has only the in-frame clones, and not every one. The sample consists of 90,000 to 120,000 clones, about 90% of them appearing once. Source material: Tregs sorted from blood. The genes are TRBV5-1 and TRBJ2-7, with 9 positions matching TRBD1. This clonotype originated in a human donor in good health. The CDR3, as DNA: TGCGCCAGCAGCTCACTACAGGGGGCGGGCGAGCAGTACTTC. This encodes CASSSLQGAGEQYF.